A single T cell receptor beta chain is shown here with its context. This specimen belongs to a study of OX40 agonist ivuxolimab in advanced cancers. Clones were read by immunoSEQ multiplex PCR, and TCRdb kept only the in-frame ones, dropping some. The repertoire includes about 33,000 clones, about three quarters of them detected once, and approximately 21% sits in the top ten. Source: CD4+ or CD8+ T cells sorted from blood, taken in a trial of the OX40 agonist ivuxolimab. This sequence originates from an adult with an advanced solid tumor such as melanoma, head and neck, liver or kidney cancer.

The CDR3 sequence: CATRDRSYEQYF. The DNA of the CDR3 is TGTGCCACCCGGGACAGGTCCTACGAGCAGTACTTC. The genes are TRBV19 and TRBJ2-7; 8 bases are a match to TRBD1. The germline gives CDR1 LNHDA, CDR2 SQIVND (reference sequence). Trimming at V came to 10 bases and at J to 1 base, leaving 3 bases not matched to a gene. The length of the CDR3 is 12 residues.